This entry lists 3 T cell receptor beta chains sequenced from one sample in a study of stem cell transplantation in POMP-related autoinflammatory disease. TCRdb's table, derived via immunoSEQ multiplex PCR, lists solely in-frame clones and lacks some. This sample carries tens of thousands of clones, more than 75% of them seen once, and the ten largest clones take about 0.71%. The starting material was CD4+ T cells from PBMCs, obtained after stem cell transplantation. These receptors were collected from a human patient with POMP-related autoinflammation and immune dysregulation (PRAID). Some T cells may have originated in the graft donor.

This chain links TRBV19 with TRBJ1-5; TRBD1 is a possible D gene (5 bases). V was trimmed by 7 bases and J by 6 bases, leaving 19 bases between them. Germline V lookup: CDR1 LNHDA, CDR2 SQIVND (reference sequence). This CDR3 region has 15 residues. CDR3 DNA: TGTGCCAGTACCGCGGCCCGGCTTGGGGGTCAGCCCCAGCATTTT. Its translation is CASTAARLGGQPQHF.

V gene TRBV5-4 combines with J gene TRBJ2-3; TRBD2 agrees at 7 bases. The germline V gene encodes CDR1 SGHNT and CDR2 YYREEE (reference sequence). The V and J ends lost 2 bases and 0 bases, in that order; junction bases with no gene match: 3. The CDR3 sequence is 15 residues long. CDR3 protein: CASSFDSGSTDTQYF. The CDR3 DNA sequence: TGTGCCAGCAGCTTCGATAGCGGGAGCACAGATACGCAGTATTTT.

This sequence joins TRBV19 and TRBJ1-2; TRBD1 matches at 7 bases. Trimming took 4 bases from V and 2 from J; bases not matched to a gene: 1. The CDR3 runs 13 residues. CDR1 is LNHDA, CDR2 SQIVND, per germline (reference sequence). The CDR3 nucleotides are TGTGCCAGTAGTAAGGACAGGAACTATGGCTACACCTTC. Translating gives CASSKDRNYGYTF.